This TCR beta chain was documented in a study of T cell changes during pregnancy in multiple sclerosis. Method: immunoSEQ multiplex PCR; TCRdb's copy keeps in-frame clones and lacks some. The sample shows 75,000 to 95,000 clones, more than 85% of them seen only once. This sequence originates from a female donor with multiple sclerosis, enrolled in a pregnancy study. This specimen consisted of peripheral blood, obtained before pregnancy.

In DNA, the CDR3 is TGTGCCAGCAGTTTCCGGGACAGGAATGGGGATAGGGGCTACACCTTC. Translated: CASSFRDRNGDRGYTF. The V gene is TRBV28, the J gene TRBJ1-2; 8 bases fit TRBD1. This CDR3 has 16 residues. Unmatched junction bases numbered 14, after V lost 3 bases and J lost 8 bases. Germline CDR1 MDHEN, CDR2 SYDVKM.